This entry features one T cell receptor (beta chain) sequence. No DNA is given; TCRdb re-called the 5' RACE reads and lists each CDR3 protein once. The data show some 300,000 distinct CDR3 sequences, and the top ten clones hold approximately 0.41%. These data are taken from a study of T cells expressing NK-cell markers. Germline-derived CDR1 and CDR2 are LNHNV and YYDKDF (reference sequence). The CDR3 is 15 residues long. The receptor was isolated from a man aged 18 to 29 in good health. Sequenced: blood T cells: a sorted CD56 or NKG2C T cell subset, CD4+ or CD8+ T cells, or bulk PBMC T cells (not recorded which). The chain carries TRBV15 and TRBJ2-3; the D call from TCRdb, TRBD2, cannot be confirmed without DNA. This chain's CDR3 is CATSRDGRDADTQYF.